This T cell receptor beta chain came from a study of blood T cell repertoires in COVID-19. As handled by the study authors: Amplified reference gene primers provided the basis for estimating nucleated cell counts. The method was immunoSEQ multiplex PCR; TCRdb's version includes in-frame clones alone and lacks a portion of them. That table is the source of V, J and clone size, and D and trimming were worked out from the DNA. The table lists around 98,000 clones, about 90% of them singletons. This receptor was taken from a man between 65 and 85 years old with acute or convalescent COVID-19. The sequencing sample was made of peripheral blood.

CDR3 in DNA: TGTGCCAGCAGCTTCGGGATCACACCTAGTGAGCAGTTCTTC. Amino acid sequence: CASSFGITPSEQFF. This chain connects TRBV5-4 to TRBJ2-1; tentatively, D is TRBD2 (5 bases). Germline V gene data show CDR1 as SGHNT and CDR2 as YYREEE (reference sequence). Trimming pared 2 bases from V and 9 bases from J, leaving 15 bases between. This CDR3 has 14 amino acids.